This entry lists 2 T cell receptor beta chains sequenced from one sample in a study of blood T cell repertoires in COVID-19. Some clones are missing from TCRdb's copy, which holds only in-frame ones; the method was immunoSEQ multiplex PCR. This sample has about 97,000 clones, with 84% found just once. Sequences were obtained from peripheral blood. The receptor source for this set is a man between 40 and 49 years old with active or convalescent COVID-19.

V is TRBV7-2 and J is TRBJ2-7; no definite D call. CDR3 size: 14 residues. Trimming stripped 1 base from V and 4 bases from J, with 11 bases between. The germline CDR1 and CDR2 sequences are SGHTA and FQGNSA. DNA of the CDR3: TGTGCCAGCAGCTTAGTGGTAGCTCGGTACGAGCAGTACTTC. This encodes CASSLVVARYEQYF.

This rearrangement joins TRBV19 to TRBJ1-5; tentative D call: TRBD1 (5 bases). Per the germline V gene, CDR1 is LNHDA and CDR2 is SQIVND (reference sequence). V lost 7 bases, J lost 0 bases, and 13 bases lay in between. The CDR3 is 15 amino acids. CDR3 nucleotide sequence: TGTGCCAGTAAAAGGGGAAGGGATAGCAATCAGCCCCAGCATTTT. Translated, it gives CASKRGRDSNQPQHF.